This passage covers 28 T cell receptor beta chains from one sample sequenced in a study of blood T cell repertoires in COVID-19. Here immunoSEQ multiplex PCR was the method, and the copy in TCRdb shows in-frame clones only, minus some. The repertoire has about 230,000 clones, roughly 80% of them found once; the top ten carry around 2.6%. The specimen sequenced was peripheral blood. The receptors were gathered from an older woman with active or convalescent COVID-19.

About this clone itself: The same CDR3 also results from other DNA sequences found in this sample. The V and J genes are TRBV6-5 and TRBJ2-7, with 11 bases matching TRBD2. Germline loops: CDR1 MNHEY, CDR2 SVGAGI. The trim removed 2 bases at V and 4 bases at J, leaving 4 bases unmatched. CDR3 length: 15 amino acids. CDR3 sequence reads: CASSYTLAGGYEQYF. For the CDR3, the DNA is TGTGCCAGCAGTTACACTCTAGCGGGAGGTTACGAGCAGTACTTC.

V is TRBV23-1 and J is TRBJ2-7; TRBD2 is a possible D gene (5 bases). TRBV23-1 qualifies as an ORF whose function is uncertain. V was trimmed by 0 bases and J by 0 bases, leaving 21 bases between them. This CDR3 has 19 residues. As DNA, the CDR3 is TGCGCCAGCAGTCAATCGGGGTTAGGGAGCGATTTGAGCTCCTACGAGCAGTACTTC. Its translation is CASSQSGLGSDLSSYEQYF.

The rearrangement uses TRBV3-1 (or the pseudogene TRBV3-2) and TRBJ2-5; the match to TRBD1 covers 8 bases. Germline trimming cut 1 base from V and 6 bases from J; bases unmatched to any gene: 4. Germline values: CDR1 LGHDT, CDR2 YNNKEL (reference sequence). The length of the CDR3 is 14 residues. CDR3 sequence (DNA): TGTGCCAGCAGCCAAGGGACAGGGTGGCAGACCCAGTACTTC. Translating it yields CASSQGTGWQTQYF.

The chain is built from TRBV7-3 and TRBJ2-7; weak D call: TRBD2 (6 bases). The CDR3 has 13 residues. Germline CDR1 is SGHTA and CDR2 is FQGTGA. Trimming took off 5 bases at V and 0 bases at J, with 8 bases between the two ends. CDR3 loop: CASSPDYSYEQYF. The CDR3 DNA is TGTGCCAGCAGCCCGGACTACTCCTACGAGCAGTACTTC.

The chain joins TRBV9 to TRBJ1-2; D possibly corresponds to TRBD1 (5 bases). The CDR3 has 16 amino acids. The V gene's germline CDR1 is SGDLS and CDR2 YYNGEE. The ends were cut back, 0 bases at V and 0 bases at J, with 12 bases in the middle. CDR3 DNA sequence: TGTGCCAGCAGCGTAGTGGTAGGGGCTCCTAACTATGGCTACACCTTC. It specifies CASSVVVGAPNYGYTF. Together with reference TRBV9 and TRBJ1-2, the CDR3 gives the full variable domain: DSGVTQTPKHLITATGQRVTLRCSPRSGDLSVYWYQQSLDQGLQFLIQYYNGEERAKGNILERFSAQQFPDLHSELNLSSLELGDSALYFCASSVVVGAPNYGYTFGSGTRLTVV.

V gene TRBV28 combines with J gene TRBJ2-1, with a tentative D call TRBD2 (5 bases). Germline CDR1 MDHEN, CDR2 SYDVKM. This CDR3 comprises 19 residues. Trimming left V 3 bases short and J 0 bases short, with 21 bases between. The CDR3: CASSFSGVAQASSYNEQFF. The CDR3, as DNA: TGTGCCAGCAGTTTTTCCGGAGTAGCGCAGGCCAGCTCCTACAATGAGCAGTTCTTC.

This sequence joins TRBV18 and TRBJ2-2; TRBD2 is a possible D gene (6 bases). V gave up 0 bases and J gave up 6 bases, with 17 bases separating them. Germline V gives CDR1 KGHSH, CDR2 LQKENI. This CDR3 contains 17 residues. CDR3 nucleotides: TGTGCCAGCTCACCACCGGGCAGGAGCAGGGAGGCCGGGGAGCTGTTTTTT. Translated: CASSPPGRSREAGELFF.

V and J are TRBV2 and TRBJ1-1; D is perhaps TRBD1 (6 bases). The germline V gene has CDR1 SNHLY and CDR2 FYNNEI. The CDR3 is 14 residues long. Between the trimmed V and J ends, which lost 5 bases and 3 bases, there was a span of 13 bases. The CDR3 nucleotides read TGTGCCAGCAGTTCTCAGGGGACGGACACTGAAGCTTTCTTT. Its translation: CASSSQGTDTEAFF.

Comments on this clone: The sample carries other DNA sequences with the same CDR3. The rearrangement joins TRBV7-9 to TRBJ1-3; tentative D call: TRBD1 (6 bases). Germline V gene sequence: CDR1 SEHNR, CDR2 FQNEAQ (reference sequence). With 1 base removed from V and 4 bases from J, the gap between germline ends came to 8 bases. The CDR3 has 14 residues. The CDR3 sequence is CASSLDRAGNTIYF. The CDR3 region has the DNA TGTGCCAGCAGCTTAGACAGGGCCGGAAACACCATATATTTT.

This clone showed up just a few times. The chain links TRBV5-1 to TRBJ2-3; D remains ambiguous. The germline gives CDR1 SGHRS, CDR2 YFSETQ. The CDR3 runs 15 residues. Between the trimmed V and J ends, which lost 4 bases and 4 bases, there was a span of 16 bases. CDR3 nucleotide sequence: TGCGCCAGCAGCCTCTCTGGGCTCGCACCAGATACGCAGTATTTT. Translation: CASSLSGLAPDTQYF.

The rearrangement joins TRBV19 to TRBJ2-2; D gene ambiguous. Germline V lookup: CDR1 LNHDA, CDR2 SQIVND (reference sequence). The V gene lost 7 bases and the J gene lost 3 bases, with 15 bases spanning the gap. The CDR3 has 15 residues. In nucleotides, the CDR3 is TGTGCCAGTACCCCATATGGCCTTGACACCGGGGAGCTGTTTTTT. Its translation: CASTPYGLDTGELFF.

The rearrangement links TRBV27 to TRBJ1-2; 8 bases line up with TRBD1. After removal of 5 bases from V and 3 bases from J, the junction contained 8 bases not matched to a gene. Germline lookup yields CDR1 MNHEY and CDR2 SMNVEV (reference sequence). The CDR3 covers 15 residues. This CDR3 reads CASSIRTGNYYGYTF. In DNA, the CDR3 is TGTGCCAGCAGTATCAGGACAGGGAACTACTATGGCTACACCTTC.

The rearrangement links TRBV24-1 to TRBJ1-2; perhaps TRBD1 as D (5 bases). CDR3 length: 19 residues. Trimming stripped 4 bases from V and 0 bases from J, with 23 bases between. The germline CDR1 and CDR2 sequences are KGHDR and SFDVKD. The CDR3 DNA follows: TGTGCCACCAGTGAAAGGGGCGGACCACTCATGCGAGCTAACTATGGCTACACCTTC. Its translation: CATSERGGPLMRANYGYTF.

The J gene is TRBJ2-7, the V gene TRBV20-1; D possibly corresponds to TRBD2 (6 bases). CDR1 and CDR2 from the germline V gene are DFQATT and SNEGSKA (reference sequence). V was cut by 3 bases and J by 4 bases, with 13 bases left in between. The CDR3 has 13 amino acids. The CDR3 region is CSASERGEYEQYF. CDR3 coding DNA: TGCAGTGCTAGTGAGCGCGGGGAGTACGAGCAGTACTTC.

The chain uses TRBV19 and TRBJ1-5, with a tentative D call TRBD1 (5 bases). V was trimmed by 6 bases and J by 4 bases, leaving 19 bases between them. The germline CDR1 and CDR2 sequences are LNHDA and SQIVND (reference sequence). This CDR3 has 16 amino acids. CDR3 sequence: CASRWEGRMGNQPQHF. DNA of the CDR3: TGTGCCAGTAGATGGGAGGGACGGATGGGAAATCAGCCCCAGCATTTT.

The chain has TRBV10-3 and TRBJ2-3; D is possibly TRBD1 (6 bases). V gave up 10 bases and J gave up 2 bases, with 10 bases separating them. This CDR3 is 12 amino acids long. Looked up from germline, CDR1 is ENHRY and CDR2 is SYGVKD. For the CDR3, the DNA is TGTGCCACCGGACAGACCACAGATACGCAGTATTTT. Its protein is CATGQTTDTQYF.

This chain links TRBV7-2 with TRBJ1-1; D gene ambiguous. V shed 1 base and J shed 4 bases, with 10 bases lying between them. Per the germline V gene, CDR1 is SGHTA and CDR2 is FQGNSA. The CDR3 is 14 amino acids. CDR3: CASSLVSEVTEAFF. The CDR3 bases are TGTGCCAGCAGCTTAGTATCCGAGGTCACTGAAGCTTTCTTT.

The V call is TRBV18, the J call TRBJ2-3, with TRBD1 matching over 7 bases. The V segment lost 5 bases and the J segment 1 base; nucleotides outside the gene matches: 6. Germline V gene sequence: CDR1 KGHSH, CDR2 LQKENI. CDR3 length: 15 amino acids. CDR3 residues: CASSSGQAGTDTQYF. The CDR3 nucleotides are TGTGCCAGCTCATCCGGACAGGCGGGCACAGATACGCAGTATTTT.

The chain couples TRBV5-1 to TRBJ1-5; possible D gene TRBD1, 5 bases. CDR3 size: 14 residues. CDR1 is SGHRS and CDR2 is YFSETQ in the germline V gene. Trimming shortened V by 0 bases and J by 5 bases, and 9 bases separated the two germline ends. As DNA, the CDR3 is TGCGCCAGCAGCTTGGAAGGGGTAGATCAGCCCCAGCATTTT. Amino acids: CASSLEGVDQPQHF.

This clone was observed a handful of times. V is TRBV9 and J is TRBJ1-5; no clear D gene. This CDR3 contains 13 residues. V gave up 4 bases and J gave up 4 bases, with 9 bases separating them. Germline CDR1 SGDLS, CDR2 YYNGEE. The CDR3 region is CASSSSTNQPQHF. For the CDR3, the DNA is TGTGCCAGCAGCTCCTCAACTAATCAGCCCCAGCATTTT.

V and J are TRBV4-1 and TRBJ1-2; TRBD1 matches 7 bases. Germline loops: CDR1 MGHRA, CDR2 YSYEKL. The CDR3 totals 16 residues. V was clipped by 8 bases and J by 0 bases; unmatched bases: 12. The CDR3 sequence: CASHTRDSSSNYGYTF. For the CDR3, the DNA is TGCGCCAGCCACACCCGGGACAGCTCATCTAACTATGGCTACACCTTC.

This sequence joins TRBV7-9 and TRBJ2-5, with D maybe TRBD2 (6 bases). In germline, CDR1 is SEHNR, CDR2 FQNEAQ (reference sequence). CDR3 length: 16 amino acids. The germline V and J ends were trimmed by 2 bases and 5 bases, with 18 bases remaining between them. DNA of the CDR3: TGTGCCAGCAGCTTATTGGGACTCCCCGGAGGGGAGACCCAGTACTTC. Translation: CASSLLGLPGGETQYF.

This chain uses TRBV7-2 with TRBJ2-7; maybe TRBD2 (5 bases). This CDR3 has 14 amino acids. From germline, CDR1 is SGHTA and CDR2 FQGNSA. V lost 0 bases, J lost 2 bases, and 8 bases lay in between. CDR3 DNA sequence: TGTGCCAGCAGCTTAGCGGGAGAAGCCTACGAGCAGTACTTC. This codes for CASSLAGEAYEQYF.

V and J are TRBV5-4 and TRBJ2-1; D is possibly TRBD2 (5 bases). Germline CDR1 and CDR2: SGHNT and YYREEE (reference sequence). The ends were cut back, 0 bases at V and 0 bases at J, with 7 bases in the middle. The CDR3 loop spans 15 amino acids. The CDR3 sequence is CASSLDGSSYNEQFF. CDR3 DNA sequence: TGTGCCAGCAGCTTGGATGGGAGCTCCTACAATGAGCAGTTCTTC. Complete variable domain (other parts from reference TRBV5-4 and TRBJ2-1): ETGVTQSPTHLIKTRGQQVTLRCSSQSGHNTVSWYQQALGQGPQFIFQYYREEENGRGNFPPRFSGLQFPNYSSELNVNALELDDSALYLCASSLDGSSYNEQFFGPGTRLTVL.

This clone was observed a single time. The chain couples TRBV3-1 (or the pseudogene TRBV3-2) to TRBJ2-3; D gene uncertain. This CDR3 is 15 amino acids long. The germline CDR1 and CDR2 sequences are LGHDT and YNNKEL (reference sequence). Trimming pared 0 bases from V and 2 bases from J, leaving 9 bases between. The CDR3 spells CASSQDGSTTDTQYF. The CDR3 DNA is TGTGCCAGCAGCCAAGATGGTAGTACCACAGATACGCAGTATTTT.

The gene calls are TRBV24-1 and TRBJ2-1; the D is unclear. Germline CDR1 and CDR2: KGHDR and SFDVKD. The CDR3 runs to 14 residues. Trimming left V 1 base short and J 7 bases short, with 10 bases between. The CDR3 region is CATSDFMSGNEQFF. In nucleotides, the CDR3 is TGTGCCACCAGTGATTTCATGTCCGGGAATGAGCAGTTCTTC.

The CDR3 bases are TGTGCCAGCACCGGGAGGGCCCACACTGAAGCTTTCTTT. Translating it yields CASTGRAHTEAFF. This chain uses TRBV12-3 or TRBV12-4 with TRBJ1-1, with D unresolved. V was clipped by 7 bases and J by 3 bases, with 12 bases between them. The CDR3 covers 13 residues.

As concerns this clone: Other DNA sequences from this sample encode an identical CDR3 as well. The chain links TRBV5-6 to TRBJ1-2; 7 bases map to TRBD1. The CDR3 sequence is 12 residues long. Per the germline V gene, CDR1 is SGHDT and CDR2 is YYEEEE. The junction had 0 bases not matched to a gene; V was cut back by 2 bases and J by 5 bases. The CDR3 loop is CASSFRGYGYTF. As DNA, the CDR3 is TGTGCCAGCAGCTTCAGGGGGTATGGCTACACCTTC.